This is a list of T cell receptor beta chains from one sample in a study of blood T cells in healthy people across ages. MiXCR, run by TCRdb on the 5' RACE reads, gives a single entry per CDR3 protein. Among fewer than 1,000,000 distinct CDR3 sequences listed, around 43% were seen once. Sample: blood. Receptor source: a man in his 60s in good health. Both conserved end residues are part of each CDR3. The D gene is left open where the match is weak. Where a row states a size, it is once, few, many or the class of an expanded clone; other rows omit it.

d_call: .
j_call: TRBJ2-1
clone_size: few
v_call: TRBV7-6
cdr3_nt: TGTGCCAGCAGCGCCCGGTGGGAACCCTACAATGAGCAGTTCTTC
cdr3_aa: CASSARWEPYNEQFF

d_call: TRBD1
j_call: TRBJ1-2
clone_size: .
v_call: TRBV20-1
cdr3_nt: TGCAGTGCTAGACCCGGGACAGGGATCCCGGGCTATGGCTACACCTTC
cdr3_aa: CSARPGTGIPGYGYTF

d_call: TRBD2
j_call: TRBJ2-7
clone_size: .
v_call: TRBV10-1
cdr3_nt: TGCGCCAGCAGTGATGGATTAGCGGGGGACTACGAGCAGTACTTC
cdr3_aa: CASSDGLAGDYEQYF

d_call: TRBD1
j_call: TRBJ2-5
clone_size: once
v_call: TRBV27
cdr3_nt: TGTGCCGGCAGTCCCGAGACAGGACAGGGTGAGACCCAGTACTTC
cdr3_aa: CAGSPETGQGETQYF

d_call: .
j_call: TRBJ2-5
clone_size: .
v_call: TRBV20-1
cdr3_nt: TGCAGTGCTAGAGAGGGCGGGGGACAGCACCAAGAGACCCAGTACTTC
cdr3_aa: CSAREGGGQHQETQYF

d_call: .
j_call: TRBJ2-7
clone_size: few
v_call: TRBV6-5
cdr3_nt: TGTGCCAGCAGGGCCGGGTCGACCTACGAGCAGTACTTC
cdr3_aa: CASRAGSTYEQYF

d_call: TRBD1
j_call: TRBJ1-2
clone_size: .
v_call: TRBV3-1
cdr3_nt: TGTGCCAGCAGCTCCACTGGTCAGGGGGGATATGGCTACACCTTC
cdr3_aa: CASSSTGQGGYGYTF

d_call: .
j_call: TRBJ2-1
clone_size: once
v_call: TRBV6-2/TRBV6-3
cdr3_nt: TGTGCCAGCAGTTATCGGCGGAACAATGAGCAGTTCTTC
cdr3_aa: CASSYRRNNEQFF

d_call: .
j_call: TRBJ1-2
clone_size: few
v_call: TRBV7-2
cdr3_nt: TGTGCCAGCAGCTTAGGCCACCTTAACAATAACTATGGCTACACCTTC
cdr3_aa: CASSLGHLNNNYGYTF

d_call: .
j_call: TRBJ1-3
clone_size: few
v_call: TRBV29-1
cdr3_nt: TGCAGCGTTTGGACAGACTCTGGAAACACCATATATTTT
cdr3_aa: CSVWTDSGNTIYF

d_call: .
j_call: TRBJ2-3
clone_size: few
v_call: TRBV10-3
cdr3_nt: TGTGCCATCAGTGGTGGCCACAGGGGCACAGATACGCAGTATTTT
cdr3_aa: CAISGGHRGTDTQYF

d_call: TRBD1
j_call: TRBJ2-5
clone_size: few
v_call: TRBV4-1
cdr3_nt: TGCGCCAGCAGAAGTCACAGGGGACAGGGAGAGACCCAGTACTTC
cdr3_aa: CASRSHRGQGETQYF

d_call: .
j_call: TRBJ2-2
clone_size: many
v_call: TRBV5-1
cdr3_nt: TGCGCCAGCAGCTCGGGGACTTCTTTCACCGGGGAGCTGTTTTTT
cdr3_aa: CASSSGTSFTGELFF

d_call: .
j_call: TRBJ2-5
clone_size: .
v_call: TRBV6-1
cdr3_nt: TGTGCCAGCAGACTCAGACAGAACCGGGGGGAGACCCAGTACTTC
cdr3_aa: CASRLRQNRGETQYF

d_call: .
j_call: TRBJ1-2
clone_size: .
v_call: TRBV15
cdr3_nt: TGTGCCACCAGCAGAGATCATCGGTTCTATGGCTACACCTTC
cdr3_aa: CATSRDHRFYGYTF

d_call: .
j_call: TRBJ1-1
clone_size: few
v_call: TRBV20-1
cdr3_nt: TGCAGTGCTCTCAACACTGAAGCTTTCTTT
cdr3_aa: CSALNTEAFF

d_call: TRBD2
j_call: TRBJ2-3
clone_size: .
v_call: TRBV14
cdr3_nt: TGTGCCAGCAGCCAAGATAGCGGGGCCACCACAGATACGCAGTATTTT
cdr3_aa: CASSQDSGATTDTQYF

d_call: .
j_call: TRBJ1-2
clone_size: .
v_call: TRBV7-6
cdr3_nt: TGTGCCAGCAGCTTAGAATGGGACTATGGCTACACCTTC
cdr3_aa: CASSLEWDYGYTF

d_call: TRBD1
j_call: TRBJ1-5
clone_size: .
v_call: TRBV7-2
cdr3_nt: TGTGCCAGCAGCTTGAGGGGACAGATTAATCAGCCCCAGCATTTT
cdr3_aa: CASSLRGQINQPQHF

d_call: TRBD1
j_call: TRBJ2-3
clone_size: .
v_call: TRBV7-9
cdr3_nt: TGTGCCACTACACCCACCGCTTCACTTCGGGACAGGACAGATACGCAGTATTTT
cdr3_aa: CATTPTASLRDRTDTQYF

d_call: .
j_call: TRBJ2-5
clone_size: many
v_call: TRBV7-9
cdr3_nt: TGTGCCAGCAGCTTATCAGGGGCCGAGACCCAGTACTTC
cdr3_aa: CASSLSGAETQYF

d_call: .
j_call: TRBJ1-6
clone_size: .
v_call: TRBV27
cdr3_nt: TGTGCCAGCAGTCGCGTGGTGGGCGGCAATTCACCCCTCCACTTT
cdr3_aa: CASSRVVGGNSPLHF

d_call: .
j_call: TRBJ2-7
clone_size: .
v_call: TRBV10-1
cdr3_nt: TGCGCCAGCGCGCCGGGGGACTCCTACGAGCAGTACTTC
cdr3_aa: CASAPGDSYEQYF

d_call: .
j_call: TRBJ2-5
clone_size: few
v_call: TRBV9
cdr3_nt: TGTGCCAGCAGCGCAGGACACGGCCGTGGGACCCAGTACTTC
cdr3_aa: CASSAGHGRGTQYF

d_call: TRBD2
j_call: TRBJ2-7
clone_size: few
v_call: TRBV15
cdr3_nt: TGTGCCACCAGCAGAGATTTCACAGGACTAGGCTACGAGCAGTACTTC
cdr3_aa: CATSRDFTGLGYEQYF

d_call: .
j_call: TRBJ2-3
clone_size: .
v_call: TRBV7-2
cdr3_nt: TGTGCCAGCAGCTCCATGAGGGATACGCAGTATTTT
cdr3_aa: CASSSMRDTQYF

d_call: TRBD1
j_call: TRBJ1-5
clone_size: few
v_call: TRBV6-6
cdr3_nt: TGTGCCAGCAGCTACGGACAGGGCGGAAGTCAGCCCCAGCATTTT
cdr3_aa: CASSYGQGGSQPQHF

d_call: TRBD2
j_call: TRBJ2-3
clone_size: .
v_call: TRBV30
cdr3_nt: TGTGCCTGGAAGTGGGGGGGGGATACGCAGTATTTT
cdr3_aa: CAWKWGGDTQYF

d_call: .
j_call: TRBJ1-2
clone_size: few
v_call: TRBV7-9
cdr3_nt: TGTGCCAGCAGCCCGAGTTTTGGATCTAACTATGGCTACACCTTC
cdr3_aa: CASSPSFGSNYGYTF

d_call: .
j_call: TRBJ1-1
clone_size: .
v_call: TRBV20-1
cdr3_nt: TGCAGTGCCAGAAAGGCCGGGACACCGAACACTGAAGCTTTCTTT
cdr3_aa: CSARKAGTPNTEAFF

d_call: .
j_call: TRBJ1-2
clone_size: .
v_call: TRBV10-3
cdr3_nt: TGTGCCATCAGACCCGGGACTCCGAGGGATGGCTACACCTTC
cdr3_aa: CAIRPGTPRDGYTF

d_call: .
j_call: TRBJ2-1
clone_size: few
v_call: TRBV9
cdr3_nt: TGTGCCAGCAGCGAAACCGGGACGAACTACAATGAGCAGTTCTTC
cdr3_aa: CASSETGTNYNEQFF

d_call: .
j_call: TRBJ2-7
clone_size: few
v_call: TRBV6-5
cdr3_nt: TGTGCCAGCAGTGCTGGGTTAAGGTACGAGCAGTACTTC
cdr3_aa: CASSAGLRYEQYF

d_call: .
j_call: TRBJ2-7
clone_size: .
v_call: TRBV4-1
cdr3_nt: TGCGCCAGCAGCCAAGCAGGGGAATCCTACGAGCAGTACTTC
cdr3_aa: CASSQAGESYEQYF

d_call: .
j_call: TRBJ2-5
clone_size: .
v_call: TRBV10-3
cdr3_nt: TGTGCCATCAAACCAGGGAACGATGAGCAGTACTTC
cdr3_aa: CAIKPGNDEQYF

d_call: .
j_call: TRBJ2-3
clone_size: .
v_call: TRBV7-9
cdr3_nt: TGTGCCGGCAGCCATACGGACTCCTTAGATACGCAGTATTTT
cdr3_aa: CAGSHTDSLDTQYF

d_call: .
j_call: TRBJ2-3
clone_size: few
v_call: TRBV10-3
cdr3_nt: TGTGCCATCAGTGCTAGGACGTCGGGGGATACGCAGTATTTT
cdr3_aa: CAISARTSGDTQYF

d_call: TRBD1
j_call: TRBJ1-4
clone_size: .
v_call: TRBV13
cdr3_nt: TGTGCCAGCGGTTACAGGGGGCCCGATGAAAAACTGTTTTTT
cdr3_aa: CASGYRGPDEKLFF

d_call: .
j_call: TRBJ2-1
clone_size: .
v_call: TRBV2
cdr3_nt: TGTGCCAGCAGTGAAATGACGGGGAGCTCCTACAATGAGCAGTTCTTC
cdr3_aa: CASSEMTGSSYNEQFF

d_call: TRBD2
j_call: TRBJ2-5
clone_size: .
v_call: TRBV20-1
cdr3_nt: TGCAGTGCTAGAGACTACTACCCTAGCGGGGAAAAAGAGACCCAGTACTTC
cdr3_aa: CSARDYYPSGEKETQYF

d_call: .
j_call: TRBJ2-6
clone_size: .
v_call: TRBV20-1
cdr3_nt: TGCAGTGCTAGAGATGGGACTTTCAGCCCTGGGGCCAACGTCCTGACTTTC
cdr3_aa: CSARDGTFSPGANVLTF